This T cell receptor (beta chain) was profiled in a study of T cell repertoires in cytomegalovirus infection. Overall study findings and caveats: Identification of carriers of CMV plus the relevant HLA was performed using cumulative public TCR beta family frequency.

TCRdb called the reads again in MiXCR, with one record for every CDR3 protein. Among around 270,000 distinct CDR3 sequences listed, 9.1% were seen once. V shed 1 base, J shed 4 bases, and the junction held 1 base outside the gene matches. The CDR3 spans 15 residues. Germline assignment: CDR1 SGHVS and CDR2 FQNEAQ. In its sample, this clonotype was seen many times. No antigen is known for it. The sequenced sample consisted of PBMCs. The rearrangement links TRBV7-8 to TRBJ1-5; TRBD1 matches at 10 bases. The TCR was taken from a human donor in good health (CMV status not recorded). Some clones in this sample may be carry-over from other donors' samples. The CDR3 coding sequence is TGTGCCAGCAGCTTAGGGGACAGGGGAAATCAGCCCCAGCATTTT. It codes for CASSLGDRGNQPQHF.